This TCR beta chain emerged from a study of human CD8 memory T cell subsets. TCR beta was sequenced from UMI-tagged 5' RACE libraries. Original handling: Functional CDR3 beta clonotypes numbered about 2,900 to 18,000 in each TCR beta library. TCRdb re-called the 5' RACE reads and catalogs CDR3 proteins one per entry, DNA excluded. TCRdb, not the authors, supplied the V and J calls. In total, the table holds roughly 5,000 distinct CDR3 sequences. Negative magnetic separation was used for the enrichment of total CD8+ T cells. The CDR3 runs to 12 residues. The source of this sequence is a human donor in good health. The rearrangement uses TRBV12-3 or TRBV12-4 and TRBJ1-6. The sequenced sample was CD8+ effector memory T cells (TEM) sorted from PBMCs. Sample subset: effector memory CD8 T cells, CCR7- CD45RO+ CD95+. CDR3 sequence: CASSFPASPLHF.